This entry describes one T cell receptor beta chain. CDR3 length: 15 residues. The V and J ends lost 5 bases and 8 bases, in that order; junction bases with no gene match: 12. Germline assignment: CDR1 SEHNR and CDR2 FQNEAQ (reference sequence). As processed by the authors: Reference gene primers were amplified, and this amplification served to estimate nucleated cell counts. Clones were read by immunoSEQ multiplex PCR, and TCRdb kept only the in-frame ones, dropping some. V and J calls plus clone size are reproduced from that table; the DNA served to infer D and trimming. The repertoire holds around 190,000 clones, with around nine tenths as singletons. This sample was included in a study of blood T cell repertoires in COVID-19. Study-wide context: Acute and convalescent COVID-19 samples came from the United States, Italy and Spain. The analysed material was cDNA or gDNA that came from T cells, B-cell-depleted T cells, or PBMCs.

The chain is built from TRBV7-9 and TRBJ2-1, with TRBD2 matching over 7 bases. Specimen: peripheral blood. The clonotype comes from a young man with active or convalescent COVID-19. CDR3 loop: CASSAGWTRSDEQFF. The CDR3 coding sequence is TGTGCCAGCAGCGCGGGGTGGACTAGATCTGATGAGCAGTTCTTC.